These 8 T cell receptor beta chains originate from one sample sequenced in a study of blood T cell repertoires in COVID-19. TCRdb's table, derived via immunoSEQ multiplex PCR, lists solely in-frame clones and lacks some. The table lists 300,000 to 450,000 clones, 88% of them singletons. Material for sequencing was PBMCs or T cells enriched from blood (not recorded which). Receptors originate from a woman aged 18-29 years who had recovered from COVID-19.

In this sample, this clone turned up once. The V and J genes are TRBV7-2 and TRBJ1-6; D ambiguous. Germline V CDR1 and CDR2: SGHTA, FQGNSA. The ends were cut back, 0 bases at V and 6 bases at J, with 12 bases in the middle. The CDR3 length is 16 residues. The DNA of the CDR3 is TGTGCCAGCAGCTTAGCCCCGGCAGGTCGTAATTCACCCCTCCACTTT. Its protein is CASSLAPAGRNSPLHF.

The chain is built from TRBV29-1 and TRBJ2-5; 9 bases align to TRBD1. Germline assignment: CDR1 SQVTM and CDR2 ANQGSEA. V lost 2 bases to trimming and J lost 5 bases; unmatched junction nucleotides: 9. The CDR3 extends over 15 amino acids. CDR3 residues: CSVEKRRQGVETQYF. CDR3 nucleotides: TGCAGCGTTGAAAAACGGCGACAGGGGGTCGAGACCCAGTACTTC.

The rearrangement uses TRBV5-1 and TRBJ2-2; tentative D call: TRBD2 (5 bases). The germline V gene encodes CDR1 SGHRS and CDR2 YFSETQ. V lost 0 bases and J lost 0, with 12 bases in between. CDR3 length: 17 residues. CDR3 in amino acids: CASSLDARGTNTGELFF. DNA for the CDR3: TGCGCCAGCAGCTTGGATGCTCGGGGTACGAACACCGGGGAGCTGTTTTTT.

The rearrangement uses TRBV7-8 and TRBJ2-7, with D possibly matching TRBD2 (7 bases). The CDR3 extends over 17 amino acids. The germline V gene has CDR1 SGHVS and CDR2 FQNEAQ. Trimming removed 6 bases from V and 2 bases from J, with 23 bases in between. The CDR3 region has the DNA TGTGCCAGCAGTCTCCTGTGGGGACGGGGGGCCGCCTACGAGCAGTACTTC. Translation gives CASSLLWGRGAAYEQYF.

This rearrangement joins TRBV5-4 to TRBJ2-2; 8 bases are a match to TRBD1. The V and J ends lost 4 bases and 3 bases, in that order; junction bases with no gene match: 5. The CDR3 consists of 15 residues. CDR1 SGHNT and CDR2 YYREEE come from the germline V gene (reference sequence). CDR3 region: CASSRDRRDTGELFF. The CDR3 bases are TGTGCCAGCAGCCGGGACAGGAGAGACACCGGGGAGCTGTTTTTT.

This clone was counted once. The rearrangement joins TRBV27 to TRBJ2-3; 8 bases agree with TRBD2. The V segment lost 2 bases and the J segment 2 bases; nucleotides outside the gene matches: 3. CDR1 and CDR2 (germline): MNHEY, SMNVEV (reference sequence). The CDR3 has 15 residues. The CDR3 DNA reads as TGTGCCAGCAGTTTAGTAGCGGGATTCACAGATACGCAGTATTTT. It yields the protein CASSLVAGFTDTQYF.

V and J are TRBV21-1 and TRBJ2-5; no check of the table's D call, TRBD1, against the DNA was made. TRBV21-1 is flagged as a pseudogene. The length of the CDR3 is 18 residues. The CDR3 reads CASSKVKGGQGIQETQYF. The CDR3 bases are TGTGCCAGCAGCAAAGTCAAAGGCGGGCAGGGGATCCAAGAGACCCAGTACTTC.

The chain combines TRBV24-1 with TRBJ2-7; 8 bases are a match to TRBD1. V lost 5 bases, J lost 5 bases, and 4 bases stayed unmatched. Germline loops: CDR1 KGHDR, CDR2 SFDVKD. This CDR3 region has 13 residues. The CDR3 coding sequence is TGTGCCACCAGTGGGCAGGGGGCCCACGAGCAGTACTTC. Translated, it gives CATSGQGAHEQYF.